This T cell receptor (beta chain) came from a study of blood T cell repertoires in COVID-19. For the study at large: The origin of the acute and convalescent COVID-19 samples was the United States, Italy and Spain.

Participant reports of clinical history set cohort assignment. V dropped 3 bases and J dropped 3 bases, with 10 bases sitting between them. CDR1 is SGDLS, CDR2 YYNGEE, per germline. CDR3 size: 13 residues. Sequencing used immunoSEQ multiplex PCR; TCRdb keeps in-frame clones, though not all of them. Among around 340,000 clones listed, approximately 86% were seen once. The chain joins TRBV9 to TRBJ2-7; no definite D call. The receptor was derived from a woman in her thirties or forties with acute COVID-19. The sequenced material came from PBMCs or T cells enriched from blood (not recorded which). The DNA for the CDR3 is TGTGCCAGCAGCGGGTACTCCGGCTACGAGCAGTACTTC. It encodes CASSGYSGYEQYF.